The rows below give T cell receptor beta chains drawn from one sample of a study of response to subunit inactivated influenza vaccine. One entry per CDR3 protein, called by TCRdb with MiXCR from the RT-PCR reads. The table records more than 450,000 distinct CDR3 sequences, about an eighth of them present only once. This material consisted of PBMCs from blood, taken on the day of vaccination. Every receptor here comes from a man aged 50 to 60 who received an inactivated influenza vaccine. Both conserved end residues are part of each CDR3. The D gene is left open where the match is weak. Not every row has a clone size; where given, it reads once, few, many or a size class.

clone_size | j_call | v_call | d_call | cdr3_nt | cdr3_aa
many | TRBJ2-3 | TRBV7-2 | TRBD1 | TGTGCCAGCAGAGGACAGGGGTCAGATACGCAGTATTTT | CASRGQGSDTQYF
many | TRBJ1-1 | TRBV27 | . | TGTGCCAGCAGTCCCCGGCGGGGGACTGAAGCTTTCTTT | CASSPRRGTEAFF
few | TRBJ2-5 | TRBV6-1 | . | TGTGCCAGCAGCCGAAAGGGGGGTCCCATCAGGGAGACCCAGTACTTC | CASSRKGGPIRETQYF
. | TRBJ2-1 | TRBV6-1 | . | TGTGCCAGCAGAGAGAGGTACAGGGTGTCCAATGAGCAGTTCTTC | CASRERYRVSNEQFF
. | TRBJ1-4 | TRBV9 | TRBD1 | TGTGCCAGCAGCCTGGGGGGACAGAAGAATGAAAAACTGTTTTTT | CASSLGGQKNEKLFF
few | TRBJ2-1 | TRBV20-1 | TRBD2 | TGCAGTGCTAGAGTAGCGGGGGGCTCCTACAATGAGCAGTTCTTC | CSARVAGGSYNEQFF
. | TRBJ2-2 | TRBV3-1 | . | TGTGCCAGCAGCCTGGGGGGGGGCGTTGTCGGGGAGCTGTTTTTT | CASSLGGGVVGELFF
. | TRBJ2-7 | TRBV12-3/TRBV12-4 | TRBD1 | TGTGCCAGCAGAACTTTTGCGACAGGGTCCTACGAGCAGTACTTC | CASRTFATGSYEQYF
few | TRBJ2-1 | TRBV12-3/TRBV12-4 | . | TGTGCCAGCAGATCCCCGAGGGACCCCTACAATGAGCAGTTCTTC | CASRSPRDPYNEQFF
many | TRBJ2-5 | TRBV20-1 | TRBD1 | TGCAGTGCTAGTGACAGGGAAGAAGAGACCCAGTACTTC | CSASDREEETQYF
. | TRBJ2-1 | TRBV11-1 | . | TGTGCCAGCAGCTTAGGCTTGGGGGGCAGGCAGTTCTTC | CASSLGLGGRQFF
. | TRBJ2-1 | TRBV20-1 | . | TGCAGTGCCCAAGTCTCGGGTGAGCAGTTCTTC | CSAQVSGEQFF
. | TRBJ2-1 | TRBV11-2 | . | TGTGCCAGCAGCGGGATATTGGGGACCAATGAGCAGTTCTTC | CASSGILGTNEQFF
few | TRBJ2-1 | TRBV12-3/TRBV12-4 | . | TGTGCCAGCAGTTTAGAATCGGGGGTCTTCTACAATGAGCAGTTCTTC | CASSLESGVFYNEQFF
many | TRBJ2-1 | TRBV7-9 | . | TGTGCCAGCAGCTACCAACTTAGCGGCTCCTACAATGAGCAGTTCTTC | CASSYQLSGSYNEQFF
many | TRBJ2-1 | TRBV12-3/TRBV12-4 | TRBD2 | TGTGCCAGCACTTCTAGCGGGGAGACCTACAATGAGCAGTTCTTC | CASTSSGETYNEQFF